This T cell receptor (beta chain) is from a study of shared clonotypes between healthy human individuals. Whole-study context: Aged 18 to 49, the donors were a couple of women and three men.

Some clones are missing from TCRdb's copy, which holds only in-frame ones; the method was immunoSEQ multiplex PCR. The data contain 2 million to 2.5 million clones, about 93% of them singletons. CD8 cells regarded as naive lacked CD45RO, were positively chosen for CCR7, and omitted terminally differentiated effector memory CD45RA+ cells. This CDR3 region has 13 residues. The V end lost 0 bases, the J end lost 7 bases, and 7 bases lay between the germline ends. Germline CDR1 is SGHAT and CDR2 is FQNNGV. This clonotype was sampled from a man aged 18-30 years in good health. Some clones in this sample may be carry-over from other donors' samples. Sequenced: naive CD8+ T cells from PBMCs. The chain combines TRBV11-2 with TRBJ2-1; D unresolved. Here the CDR3 DNA reads TGTGCCAGCAGCTTAGACCCATCAAATGAGCAGTTCTTC. Amino acid sequence: CASSLDPSNEQFF.